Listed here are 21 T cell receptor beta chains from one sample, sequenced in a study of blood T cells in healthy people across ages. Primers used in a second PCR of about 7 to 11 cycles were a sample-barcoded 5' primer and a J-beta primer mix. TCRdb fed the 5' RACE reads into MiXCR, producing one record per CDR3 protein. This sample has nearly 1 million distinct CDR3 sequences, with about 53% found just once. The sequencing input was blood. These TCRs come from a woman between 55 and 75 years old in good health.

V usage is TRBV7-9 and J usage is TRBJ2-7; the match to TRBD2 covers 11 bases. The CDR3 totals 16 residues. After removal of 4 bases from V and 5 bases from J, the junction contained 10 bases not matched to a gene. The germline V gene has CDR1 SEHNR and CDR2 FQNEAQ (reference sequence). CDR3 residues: CASSSDHSGRAHEQYF. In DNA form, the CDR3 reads TGTGCCAGCAGCTCAGACCATAGCGGGAGGGCACACGAGCAGTACTTC.

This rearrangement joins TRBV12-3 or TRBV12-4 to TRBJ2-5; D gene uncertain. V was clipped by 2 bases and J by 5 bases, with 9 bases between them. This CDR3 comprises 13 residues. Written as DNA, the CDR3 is TGTGCCAGCAGTTTATCGGTCAGGGAGACCCAGTACTTC. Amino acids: CASSLSVRETQYF.

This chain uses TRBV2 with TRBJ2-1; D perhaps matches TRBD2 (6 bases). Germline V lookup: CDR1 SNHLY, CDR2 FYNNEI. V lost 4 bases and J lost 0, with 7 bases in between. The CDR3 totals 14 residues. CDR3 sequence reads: CASSAGLSYNEQFF. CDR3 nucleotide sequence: TGTGCCAGCAGTGCGGGACTCTCCTACAATGAGCAGTTCTTC.

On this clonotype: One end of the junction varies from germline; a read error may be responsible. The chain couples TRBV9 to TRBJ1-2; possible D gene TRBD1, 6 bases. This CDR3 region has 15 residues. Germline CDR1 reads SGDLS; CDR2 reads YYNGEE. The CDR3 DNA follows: TGTGCCGGCAGCGTAGACGGGGGGCTCGGTTCTGGCTACACCTTC. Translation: CAGSVDGGLGSGYTF. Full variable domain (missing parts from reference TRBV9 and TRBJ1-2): DSGVTQTPKHLITATGQRVTLRCSPRSGDLSVYWYQQSLDQGLQFLIQYYNGEERAKGNILERFSAQQFPDLHSELNLSSLELGDSALYFCAGSVDGGLGSGYTFGSGTRLTVV.

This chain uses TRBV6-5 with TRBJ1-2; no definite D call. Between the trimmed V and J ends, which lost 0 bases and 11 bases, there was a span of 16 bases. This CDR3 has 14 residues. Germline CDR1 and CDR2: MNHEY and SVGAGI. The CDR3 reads CASSYSIAPAPYTF. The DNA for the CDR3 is TGTGCCAGCAGTTACTCGATAGCCCCAGCACCTTACACCTTC.

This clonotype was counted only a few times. CDR3 coding DNA: TGTGCCACAAAGTGGGGGCCGACCAATGAGCAGTTCTTC. As protein: CATKWGPTNEQFF. The chain uses TRBV27 and TRBJ2-1, with D possibly being TRBD1 (6 bases). The germline V gene has CDR1 MNHEY and CDR2 SMNVEV (reference sequence). This CDR3 has 13 residues. V was pared by 10 bases and J by 6 bases, with 16 bases between.

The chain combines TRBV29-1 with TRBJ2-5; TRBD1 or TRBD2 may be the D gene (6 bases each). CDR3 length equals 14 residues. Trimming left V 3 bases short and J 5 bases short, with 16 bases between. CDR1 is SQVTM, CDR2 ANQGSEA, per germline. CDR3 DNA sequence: TGCAGCGTTGAGGTTGGGGGCGGGACGGAGACCCAGTACTTC. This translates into CSVEVGGGTETQYF.

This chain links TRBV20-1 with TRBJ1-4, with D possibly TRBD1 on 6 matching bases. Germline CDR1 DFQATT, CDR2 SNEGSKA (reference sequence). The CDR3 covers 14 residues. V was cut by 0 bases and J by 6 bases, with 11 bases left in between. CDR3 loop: CSARDGGRDEKLFF. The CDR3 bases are TGCAGTGCTAGAGATGGGGGGCGTGATGAAAAACTGTTTTTT.

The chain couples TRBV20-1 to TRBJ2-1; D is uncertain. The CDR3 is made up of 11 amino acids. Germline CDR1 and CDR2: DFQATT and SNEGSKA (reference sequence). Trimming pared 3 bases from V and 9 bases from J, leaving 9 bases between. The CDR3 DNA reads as TGCAGTGCTAGTGAGCGCCCTGAGCAGTTCTTC. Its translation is CSASERPEQFF.

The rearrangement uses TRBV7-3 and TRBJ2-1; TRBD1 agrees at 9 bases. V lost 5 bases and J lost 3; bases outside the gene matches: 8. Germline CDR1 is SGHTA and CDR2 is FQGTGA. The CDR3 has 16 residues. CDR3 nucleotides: TGTGCCAGCAGCCCCTCCTCGGACAGGGGCTACAATGAGCAGTTCTTC. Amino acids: CASSPSSDRGYNEQFF.

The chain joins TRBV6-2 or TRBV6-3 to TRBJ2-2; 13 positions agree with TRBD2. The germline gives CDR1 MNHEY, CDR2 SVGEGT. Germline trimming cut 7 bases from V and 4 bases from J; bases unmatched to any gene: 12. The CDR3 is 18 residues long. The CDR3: CASMFPGLAGRGTGELFF. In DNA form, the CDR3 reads TGTGCCAGCATGTTTCCGGGACTAGCGGGAAGGGGCACCGGGGAGCTGTTTTTT.

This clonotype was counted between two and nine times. The CDR3 spells CASRKNLAGGNEQFF. In DNA form, the CDR3 reads TGTGCCAGCAGAAAGAACCTAGCGGGAGGGAATGAGCAGTTCTTC. This rearrangement joins TRBV7-2 to TRBJ2-1; TRBD2 matches 12 bases. There are 15 residues in the CDR3. Trimming cost V 6 bases and J 7 bases; bases outside gene matches: 7. Germline assignment: CDR1 SGHTA and CDR2 FQGNSA.

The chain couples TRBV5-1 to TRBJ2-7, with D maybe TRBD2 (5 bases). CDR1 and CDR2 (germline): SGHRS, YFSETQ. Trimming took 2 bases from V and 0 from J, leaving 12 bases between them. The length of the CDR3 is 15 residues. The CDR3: CASSFQPGYSYEQYF. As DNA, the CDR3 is TGCGCCAGCAGCTTTCAACCGGGATACTCCTACGAGCAGTACTTC.

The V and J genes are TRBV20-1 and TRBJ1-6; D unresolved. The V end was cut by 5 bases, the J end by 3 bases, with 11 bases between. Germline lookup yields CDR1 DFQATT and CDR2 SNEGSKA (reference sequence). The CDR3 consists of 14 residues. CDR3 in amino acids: CSAPVRYYNSPLHF. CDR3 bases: TGCAGTGCTCCCGTGAGGTACTATAATTCACCCCTCCACTTT.

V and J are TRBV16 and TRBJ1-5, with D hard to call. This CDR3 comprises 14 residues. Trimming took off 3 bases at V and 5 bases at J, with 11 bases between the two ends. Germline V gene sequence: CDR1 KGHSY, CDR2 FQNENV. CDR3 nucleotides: TGTGCCAGCAGCCAGTGGAGTGGTGATCAGCCCCAGCATTTT. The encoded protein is CASSQWSGDQPQHF.

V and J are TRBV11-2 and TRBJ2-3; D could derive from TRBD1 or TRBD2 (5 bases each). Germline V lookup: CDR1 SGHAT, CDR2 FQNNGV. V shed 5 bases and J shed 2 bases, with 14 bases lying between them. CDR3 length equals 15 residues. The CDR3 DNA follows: TGTGCCAGCAGCCTCCAGGGAGTTCACACAGATACGCAGTATTTT. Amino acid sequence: CASSLQGVHTDTQYF.

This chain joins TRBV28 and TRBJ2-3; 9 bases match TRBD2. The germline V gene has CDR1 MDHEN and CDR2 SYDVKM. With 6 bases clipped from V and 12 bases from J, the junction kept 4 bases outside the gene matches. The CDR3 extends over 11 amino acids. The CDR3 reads CASRLAGSQYF. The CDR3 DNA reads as TGTGCCAGCAGGCTAGCGGGATCACAGTATTTT.

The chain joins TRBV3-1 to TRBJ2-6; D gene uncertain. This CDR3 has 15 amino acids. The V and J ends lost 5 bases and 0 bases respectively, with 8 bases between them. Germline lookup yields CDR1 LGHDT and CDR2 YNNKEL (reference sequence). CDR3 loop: CASSSRHSGANVLTF. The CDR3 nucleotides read TGTGCCAGCAGCAGCCGGCACTCTGGGGCCAACGTCCTGACTTTC.

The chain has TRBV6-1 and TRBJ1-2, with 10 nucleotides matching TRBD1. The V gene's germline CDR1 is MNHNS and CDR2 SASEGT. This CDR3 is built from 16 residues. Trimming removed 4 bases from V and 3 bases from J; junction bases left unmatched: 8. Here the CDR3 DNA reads TGTGCCAGCAGTGGCCGACAGGGGGCGATTGACTATGGCTACACCTTC. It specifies CASSGRQGAIDYGYTF.

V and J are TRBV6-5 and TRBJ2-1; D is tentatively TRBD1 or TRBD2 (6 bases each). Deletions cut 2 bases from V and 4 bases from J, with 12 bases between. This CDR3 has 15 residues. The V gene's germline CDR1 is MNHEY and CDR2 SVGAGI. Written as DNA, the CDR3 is TGTGCCAGCAGTTACGAAGGGGGGAAATACAATGAGCAGTTCTTC. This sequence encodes CASSYEGGKYNEQFF.

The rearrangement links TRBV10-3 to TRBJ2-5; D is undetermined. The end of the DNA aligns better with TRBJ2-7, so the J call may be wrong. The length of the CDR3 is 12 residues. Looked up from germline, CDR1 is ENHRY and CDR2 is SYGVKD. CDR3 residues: CASGALKYEQYF. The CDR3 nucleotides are TGTGCCAGCGGCGCCCTGAAATACGAGCAGTACTTC.